The 9 T cell receptor beta chains given below trace back to one sample, sequenced in a study of cytomegalovirus exposure and HLA in healthy donors. The PCR employed 60 Vbeta primers together with 13 Jbeta primers. Clones were sequenced by immunoSEQ multiplex PCR, and TCRdb holds only the in-frame ones, with some missing. The sample holds around 130,000 clones; roughly four fifths are singletons and the top ten take about 1.8%. Sequencing was done on a sample of PBMCs. The source is a man aged 35 to 55 in good health and CMV-seronegative.

This rearrangement joins TRBV4-1 to TRBJ2-5; D not resolved. CDR3 length equals 15 residues. V dropped 0 bases and J dropped 2 bases, with 10 bases sitting between them. Germline assignment: CDR1 MGHRA and CDR2 YSYEKL. As DNA, the CDR3 is TGCGCCAGCAGCCAAGACCTGGGCCTACAAGAGACCCAGTACTTC. This translates into CASSQDLGLQETQYF.

This sequence joins TRBV19 and TRBJ2-5, with TRBD1 as a possible D gene (5 bases). Trimming shortened V by 1 base and J by 1 base, and 10 bases separated the two germline ends. From germline, CDR1 is LNHDA and CDR2 SQIVND (reference sequence). This CDR3 is built from 15 residues. CDR3 residues: CASSIGGAIQETQYF. CDR3 nucleotide sequence: TGTGCCAGTAGTATAGGTGGGGCTATCCAAGAGACCCAGTACTTC.

The genes are TRBV7-2 and TRBJ1-1; no clear D gene. Looked up from germline, CDR1 is SGHTA and CDR2 is FQGNSA. Trimming left V 4 bases short and J 0 bases short, with 18 bases between. The CDR3 consists of 17 residues. Here the CDR3 reads CASSSSTPRVLNTEAFF. CDR3 DNA sequence: TGTGCCAGCAGCTCATCCACCCCGAGGGTCTTGAACACTGAAGCTTTCTTT.

V is TRBV5-1 and J is TRBJ2-1; 8 nucleotides agree with TRBD1. After removal of 5 bases from V and 8 bases from J, the junction contained 12 bases not matched to a gene. The CDR3 runs 15 residues. Germline V gene lookup returns CDR1 SGHRS and CDR2 YFSETQ. Here the CDR3 DNA reads TGCGCCAGCAGTGGACAGGGCCCGGGGGTGGATGAGCAGTTCTTC. Its protein is CASSGQGPGVDEQFF.

The chain carries TRBV11-2 and TRBJ2-6; D might be TRBD1 (6 bases). The length of the CDR3 is 15 residues. Trimming cost V 3 bases and J 0 bases, with 6 bases left between them. Germline V gives CDR1 SGHAT, CDR2 FQNNGV. The CDR3 sequence: CASSLDSSGANVLTF. CDR3 DNA sequence: TGTGCCAGCAGCTTGGACAGCTCTGGGGCCAACGTCCTGACTTTC.

The V call is TRBV6-5, the J call TRBJ1-5; D may be TRBD1 (5 bases). Trimming took off 6 bases at V and 0 bases at J, with 9 bases between the two ends. Germline CDR1 is MNHEY and CDR2 is SVGAGI. CDR3 length: 14 residues. CDR3 residues: CASSLRDSNQPQHF. CDR3 in DNA: TGTGCCAGCAGCCTCAGGGATAGCAATCAGCCCCAGCATTTT.

V usage is TRBV25-1 and J usage is TRBJ1-2, with TRBD1 matching 9 bases. CDR1 is MGHDK, CDR2 SYGVNS, per germline. The V segment lost 10 bases and the J segment 9 bases; nucleotides outside the gene matches: 18. CDR3 length equals 15 residues. CDR3 nucleotides: TGTGCCAACGTTGTCGGGGACAGGGAAACTAGAAGCTACACCTTC. The encoded protein is CANVVGDRETRSYTF.

The chain carries TRBV13 and TRBJ2-5; the D is unclear. The CDR3 has 14 amino acids. Trimming shortened V by 1 base and J by 2 bases, and 8 bases separated the two germline ends. Germline assignment: CDR1 PRHDT and CDR2 FYEKMQ (reference sequence). The chain's CDR3 is CASSLVAKQETQYF. CDR3 nucleotides: TGTGCCAGCAGCTTAGTGGCCAAACAAGAGACCCAGTACTTC.

This clone showed up just a few times. This sequence joins TRBV25-1 and TRBJ2-3; maybe TRBD2 (6 bases). CDR1 and CDR2 from the germline V gene are MGHDK and SYGVNS. V was shortened by 3 bases and J by 5 bases, with 15 bases between the two germline ends. The CDR3 runs to 15 residues. The CDR3 DNA reads TGTGCCAGCAGTGAGCAGGGACTGAACCAAGATACGCAGTATTTT. This encodes CASSEQGLNQDTQYF. The complete variable domain, with remaining parts taken from reference TRBV25-1 and TRBJ2-3, reads EADIYQTPRYLVIGTGKKITLECSQTMGHDKMYWYQQDPGMELHLIHYSYGVNSTEKGDLSSESTVSRIRTEHFPLTLESARPSHTSQYLCASSEQGLNQDTQYFGPGTRLTVL.